One sample yielded the 21 T cell receptor beta chains listed below, sequenced in a study of human T cells and chemical hapten exposure. Time point given: patch test 3, about 24 weeks after DPC sensitization. The treatment denotes: therapeutic diphenylcyclopropenone sensitization with weekly scalp DPC. TCRdb ran MiXCR on the RACE reads and lists one entry per CDR3 protein. Among about 160,000 distinct CDR3 sequences listed, approximately 30% were seen once. The sequences come from whole blood, collected in connection with sensitization to the hapten diphenylcyclopropenone (DPC). Every receptor here comes from a woman aged 18-35 years with alopecia areata. Some clones in this sample may be carry-over from other donors' samples.

This clonotype was detected only a few times. An end of the junction does not agree with germline; a read error may underlie this. The V call is TRBV13, the J call TRBJ2-7, with TRBD2 matching over 7 bases. The CDR3 spans 11 residues. Germline V CDR1 and CDR2: PRHDT, FYEKMQ (reference sequence). CDR3 sequence (DNA): TGTGCCAGCAGCTTAGGGCGGGAGCTGTACTTC. Translating it yields CASSLGRELYF.

The DNA of the CDR3 is TGTGCCAGCATTGCCGGGACTATCGGGAGATACAATGAGCAGTTCTTC. Its translation is CASIAGTIGRYNEQFF. This rearrangement joins TRBV5-6 to TRBJ2-1, with 7 positions matching TRBD2. V lost 6 bases, J lost 4 bases, and 13 bases stayed unmatched. Germline CDR1 is SGHDT and CDR2 is YYEEEE. This CDR3 is built from 16 residues. The full variable domain, with the rest looked up from reference TRBV5-6 and TRBJ2-1, is DAGVTQSPTHLIKTRGQQVTLRCSPKSGHDTVSWYQQALGQGPQFIFQYYEEEERQRGNFPDRFSGHQFPNYSSELNVNALLLGDSALYLCASIAGTIGRYNEQFFGPGTRLTVL.

This chain links TRBV2 with TRBJ1-1, with no clear D. The CDR3 contains 12 residues. V was pared by 6 bases and J by 3 bases, with 8 bases between. Germline CDR1 is SNHLY and CDR2 is FYNNEI. This CDR3 is CASSRPYTEAFF. The CDR3 DNA is TGTGCCAGCAGCCGACCGTACACTGAAGCTTTCTTT.

This CDR3 reads CASSLGDRVQETQYF. The CDR3 DNA reads as TGTGCCAGCAGCTTGGGGGACAGGGTTCAAGAGACCCAGTACTTC. This sequence joins TRBV5-5 and TRBJ2-5; TRBD1 matches at 9 bases. Germline lookup yields CDR1 SGHKS and CDR2 YYEKEE (reference sequence). This CDR3 has 15 residues. V lost 0 bases to trimming and J lost 2 bases; unmatched junction nucleotides: 2. The entire variable domain, with the rest obtained from reference TRBV5-5 and TRBJ2-5, is as follows: DAGVTQSPTHLIKTRGQQVTLRCSPISGHKSVSWYQQVLGQGPQFIFQYYEKEERGRGNFPDRFSARQFPNYSSELNVNALLLGDSALYLCASSLGDRVQETQYFGPGTRLLVL.

This clonotype came up a few times. The V gene is TRBV20-1, the J gene TRBJ2-3; 9 positions match TRBD2. The V gene's germline CDR1 is DFQATT and CDR2 SNEGSKA (reference sequence). The V and J ends lost 6 bases and 5 bases, in that order; junction bases with no gene match: 12. This CDR3 has 15 amino acids. The CDR3 loop is CSAWRAGGFKDTQYF. The CDR3 nucleotides read TGCAGTGCCTGGCGAGCGGGGGGCTTCAAAGATACGCAGTATTTT.

The chain uses TRBV29-1 and TRBJ2-3; TRBD2 matches 7 bases. V shed 6 bases, J shed 4 bases, and the junction held 4 bases outside the gene matches. Germline V CDR1 and CDR2: SQVTM, ANQGSEA. There are 12 residues in the CDR3. CDR3 bases: TGCAGCGTGGACACTAGCGCAGATACGCAGTATTTT. This encodes CSVDTSADTQYF.

The CDR3 DNA reads TGTGCCAGCAGTGGGACAGGGGGCCTGGGGGAGACCCAGTACTTC. The encoded protein is CASSGTGGLGETQYF. The chain has TRBV2 and TRBJ2-5; 11 nucleotides line up with TRBD1. CDR3 size: 15 residues. CDR1 is SNHLY, CDR2 FYNNEI, per germline. V dropped 4 bases and J dropped 5; count of bases not matched to a gene: 6.

The chain carries TRBV5-6 and TRBJ1-1; the D gene is possibly TRBD1 (6 bases). The CDR3 totals 14 residues. Trimming cost V 2 bases and J 4 bases, with 12 bases left between them. Looked up from germline, CDR1 is SGHDT and CDR2 is YYEEEE. This CDR3 reads CASSFPGTITEAFF. In nucleotides, the CDR3 is TGTGCCAGCAGCTTTCCCGGGACAATCACTGAAGCTTTCTTT.

In the case of this clonotype: Since a much larger clone is just one base distant, this may be a read error. The V gene is TRBV5-4, the J gene TRBJ2-6; D is unclear. The CDR3 totals 13 residues. The germline V and J ends were trimmed by 0 bases and 5 bases, with 3 bases remaining between them. Germline V CDR1 and CDR2: SGHNT, YYREEE (reference sequence). The CDR3 bases are TGTGCCAGCAGCTTGGGAAGGGCCAACGTCCTGACTTTC. This sequence encodes CASSLGRANVLTF.

At least ten counts were recorded for this clonotype. This rearrangement joins TRBV11-1 to TRBJ2-1, with TRBD1 matching over 10 bases. The CDR3 has 14 amino acids. Germline CDR1 and CDR2: SGHAT and FQDESV (reference sequence). Trimming cost V 8 bases and J 10 bases; bases outside gene matches: 11. CDR3 amino acids: CASGDRGYVGEQFF. CDR3 nucleotide sequence: TGTGCCAGCGGGGACAGGGGATACGTAGGGGAGCAGTTCTTC. Based on the CDR3 plus reference TRBV11-1 and TRBJ2-1, the full variable domain is EAEVAQSPRYKITEKSQAVAFWCDPISGHATLYWYRQILGQGPELLVQFQDESVVDDSQLPKDRFSAERLKGVDSTLKIQPAELGDSAMYLCASGDRGYVGEQFFGPGTRLTVL.

A few counts support this clonotype. The chain recombines TRBV3-1 with TRBJ1-1, with D possibly TRBD1 on 6 matching bases. The V gene lost 2 bases and the J gene lost 2 bases, with 9 bases spanning the gap. The germline V gene encodes CDR1 LGHDT and CDR2 YNNKEL (reference sequence). This CDR3 comprises 14 residues. The CDR3 coding sequence is TGTGCCAGCAGCCAACGAGGGGGTAACACTGAAGCTTTCTTT. Encoded protein: CASSQRGGNTEAFF. The complete variable domain, with remaining parts taken from reference TRBV3-1 and TRBJ1-1, reads DTAVSQTPKYLVTQMGNDKSIKCEQNLGHDTMYWYKQDSKKFLKIMFSYNNKELIINETVPNRFSPKSPDKAHLNLHINSLELGDSAVYFCASSQRGGNTEAFFGQGTRLTVV.

The CDR3 nucleotides are TGCAGCGTTGAAGACCCTCTGGATGAGCAGTTCTTC. As protein: CSVEDPLDEQFF. V is TRBV29-1 and J is TRBJ2-1; unclear D gene. CDR3 length: 12 amino acids. Germline V gives CDR1 SQVTM, CDR2 ANQGSEA. Trimming removed 0 bases at V and 8 bases at J, with 8 bases between.

The V gene is TRBV30, the J gene TRBJ2-1; the D gene is possibly TRBD1 (5 bases). V was cut by 5 bases and J by 8 bases, with 16 bases left in between. CDR1 is GTSNPN and CDR2 is SVGIG in the germline V gene (reference sequence). The CDR3 length is 13 residues. This CDR3 is CAWVRFWGYEQFF. The CDR3 DNA reads as TGTGCCTGGGTTAGGTTTTGGGGCTATGAGCAGTTCTTC.

This clonotype was observed a few times. The CDR3 protein is CSVGQGSEKLFF. For the CDR3, the DNA is TGCAGCGTAGGACAGGGTAGTGAAAAACTGTTTTTT. The J gene is TRBJ1-4, the V gene TRBV29-1; 8 bases line up with TRBD1. There are 12 residues in the CDR3. Germline CDR1 is SQVTM and CDR2 is ANQGSEA. V was pared by 6 bases and J by 7 bases, with 4 bases of the junction left unmatched.

This clonotype occurred a few times. The J gene is TRBJ2-5, the V gene TRBV5-1, with D possibly being TRBD2 (6 bases). There are 17 residues in the CDR3. The V end was cut by 0 bases, the J end by 5 bases, with 20 bases between. The germline V gene encodes CDR1 SGHRS and CDR2 YFSETQ. The DNA for the CDR3 is TGCGCCAGCAGCTTGGCCACGATGGCGTCGGAGGGGGAGACCCAGTACTTC. Translating gives CASSLATMASEGETQYF. The variable domain in full, with the rest retrieved from reference TRBV5-1 and TRBJ2-5, is KAGVTQTPRYLIKTRGQQVTLSCSPISGHRSVSWYQQTPGQGLQFLFEYFSETQRNKGNFPGRFSGRQFSNSRSEMNVSTLELGDSALYLCASSLATMASEGETQYFGPGTRLLVL.

The V gene is TRBV20-1, the J gene TRBJ2-5, with D tentatively TRBD2 (5 bases). With 5 bases removed from V and 4 bases from J, the gap between germline ends came to 23 bases. Germline CDR1 DFQATT, CDR2 SNEGSKA (reference sequence). CDR3 length: 16 residues. CDR3 protein: CSAPPGLAGKGETQYF. The CDR3 nucleotides read TGCAGTGCTCCCCCCGGTCTGGCGGGTAAAGGAGAGACCCAGTACTTC.

The chain joins TRBV15 to TRBJ1-6, with no clear D. Germline CDR1 and CDR2: LNHNV and YYDKDF (reference sequence). Trimming removed 3 bases at V and 6 bases at J, with 9 bases between. The CDR3 has 14 residues. The CDR3 nucleotides read TGTGCCACCAGCAGCTTTCCAAGTAATTCACCCCTCCACTTT. It yields the protein CATSSFPSNSPLHF.

This chain uses TRBV15 with TRBJ2-2, with D tentatively TRBD1 or TRBD2 (5 bases each). The CDR3 loop spans 15 amino acids. Germline CDR1 is LNHNV and CDR2 is YYDKDF (reference sequence). V was clipped by 5 bases and J by 1 base, with 11 bases between them. This CDR3 is CATSRGEKNTGELFF. The CDR3 DNA is TGTGCCACCAGCCGAGGGGAGAAGAACACCGGGGAGCTGTTTTTT.

This clonotype was counted only a few times. The chain couples TRBV5-1 to TRBJ1-5, with 7 bases matching TRBD1. The CDR3 is made up of 15 amino acids. Looked up from germline, CDR1 is SGHRS and CDR2 is YFSETQ. Trimming took 0 bases from V and 5 from J; bases not matched to a gene: 5. The CDR3 is CASSLAGTVDQPQHF. In DNA form, the CDR3 reads TGCGCCAGCAGCTTGGCCGGGACAGTCGATCAGCCCCAGCATTTT.

This clonotype has more than one count but fewer than ten. The V gene is TRBV14, the J gene TRBJ1-2, with unresolved D. The CDR3 is made up of 14 amino acids. CDR1 is SGHDN and CDR2 is FVKESK in the germline V gene. Trimming took 6 bases from V and 6 from J, leaving 17 bases between them. The CDR3 sequence: CASRNTGLGHGYTF. The CDR3 DNA is TGTGCCAGCAGGAACACCGGGCTCGGCCATGGCTACACCTTC.

V usage is TRBV24-1 and J usage is TRBJ2-2; the match to TRBD2 covers 9 bases. The CDR3 contains 15 residues. Germline V gene sequence: CDR1 KGHDR, CDR2 SFDVKD. Unmatched junction bases numbered 3, after V lost 3 bases and J lost 5 bases. As DNA, the CDR3 is TGTGCCACCAGTGATGGCGGACTAGCGACCGGGGAGCTGTTTTTT. It translates to CATSDGGLATGELFF.